One T cell receptor (beta chain) is described in this entry. This entry comes from a study of blood T cell repertoires in COVID-19. Overall study: PBMCs, B-cell-depleted T cells, or T cells were the source of the cDNA or gDNA that made up the material.

CDR3 length: 13 residues. V was shortened by 5 bases and J by 3 bases, with 10 bases between the two germline ends. In germline, CDR1 is SGHTA, CDR2 FQGNSA. In the authors' workflow: Counts of nucleated cells, estimated from reference gene primer amplification, were obtained. Sequencing was performed with immunoSEQ multiplex PCR; in TCRdb, only in-frame clones are kept and a portion is missing. V and J calls and clone size are as listed in that table; D and trimming were resolved from the DNA. The data show 9,500 to 15,000 clones, roughly nine tenths seen once. This sequence originates from a man aged 70 or older with active COVID-19. Material: peripheral blood. The chain links TRBV7-2 to TRBJ1-2; D unclear. The CDR3 bases are TGTGCCAGCAGCAACGGGGTTCACTATGGCTACACCTTC. Its protein product is CASSNGVHYGYTF.